The 24 T cell receptor beta chains presented below share a single source sample, sequenced in a study of blood T cell repertoires in COVID-19. Profiling relied on immunoSEQ multiplex PCR, and the TCRdb table lists in-frame clones only, not all of them. The sample yields 110,000 or so clones, over 75% seen once. The sequenced material came from peripheral blood. The source of these receptors is a man between 45 and 60 years old with acute or convalescent COVID-19.

This chain joins TRBV11-2 and TRBJ1-6; weak D call: TRBD1 (5 bases). CDR3 length: 14 amino acids. V lost 3 bases and J 7 bases, leaving 10 bases between the germline ends. Per the germline V gene, CDR1 is SGHAT and CDR2 is FQNNGV. CDR3 DNA sequence: TGTGCCAGCAGCTTCGCCGGGGGGAATTCACCCCTCCACTTT. It encodes CASSFAGGNSPLHF.

The chain combines TRBV24-1 with TRBJ1-1, with D possibly TRBD1 on 5 matching bases. The ends were cut back, 4 bases at V and 12 bases at J, with 14 bases in the middle. The CDR3 has 12 amino acids. Per germline, CDR1 KGHDR and CDR2 SFDVKD. The CDR3 nucleotides are TGTGCCACCAGTGAGGTCGGCAGGGAAACTTTCTTT. This gives the protein CATSEVGRETFF.

This clone was counted a few times. This rearrangement joins TRBV12-3 or TRBV12-4 to TRBJ1-5; D is undetermined. V shed 5 bases and J shed 7 bases, with 12 bases lying between them. The CDR3 runs to 13 residues. The CDR3 nucleotides read TGTGCCAGCAGTCGAGAGACAACCCAGCCCCAGCATTTT. It is translated as CASSRETTQPQHF.

The V call is TRBV12-3 or TRBV12-4, the J call TRBJ1-1, with D perhaps TRBD1 (5 bases). CDR3 length equals 13 residues. V lost 6 bases, J lost 5 bases, and 13 bases lay in between. The CDR3: CASRVWGGTEAFF. Written as DNA, the CDR3 is TGTGCCAGCAGGGTGTGGGGGGGGACTGAAGCTTTCTTT.

There are a few counts of this clone. V is TRBV4-2 and J is TRBJ1-6, with TRBD1 as a possible D gene (5 bases). The CDR3 runs to 15 residues. Deletions cut 0 bases from V and 7 bases from J, with 10 bases between. Germline V gene data show CDR1 as LGHNA and CDR2 as YNFKEQ. CDR3 protein: CASSQDSGKNSPLHF. CDR3 nucleotides: TGTGCCAGCAGCCAAGATTCAGGGAAAAATTCACCCCTCCACTTT.

A few counts support this clone. The V and J genes are TRBV3-1 (or the pseudogene TRBV3-2) and TRBJ1-2, with a tentative D call TRBD1 (6 bases). The CDR3 covers 14 residues. The germline CDR1 and CDR2 sequences are LGHDT and YNNKEL (reference sequence). Trimming cost V 0 bases and J 8 bases, with 13 bases left between them. The CDR3 reads CASSQEAGVKGYTF. The CDR3 region has the DNA TGTGCCAGCAGCCAAGAGGCAGGGGTAAAGGGCTACACCTTC.

The chain joins TRBV28 to TRBJ2-3; 7 nucleotides match TRBD1. The CDR3 runs to 14 residues. Trimming cost V 8 bases and J 2 bases; bases outside gene matches: 7. Germline CDR1 and CDR2: MDHEN and SYDVKM. The CDR3 loop reads CASGVQGTTDTQYF. In nucleotides, the CDR3 is TGTGCCAGCGGCGTACAGGGGACCACAGATACGCAGTATTTT. The full variable domain, in which reference TRBV28 and TRBJ2-3 provide the parts outside the CDR3, is DVKVTQSSRYLVKRTGEKVFLECVQDMDHENMFWYRQDPGLGLRLIYFSYDVKMKEKGDIPEGYSVSREKKERFSLILESASTNQTSMYLCASGVQGTTDTQYFGPGTRLTVL.

This chain connects TRBV6-1 to TRBJ1-5, with 11 bases identical to TRBD1. After removal of 1 base from V and 9 bases from J, the junction contained 11 bases not matched to a gene. The CDR3 consists of 17 residues. Per the germline V gene, CDR1 is MNHNS and CDR2 is SASEGT. In nucleotides, the CDR3 is TGTGCCAGCAGTGAAGATCTGGACAGGGGGCGGTATCGGCCCCAGCATTTT. Protein: CASSEDLDRGRYRPQHF.

This clone was observed once. This chain links TRBV5-1 with TRBJ1-2; 9 bases align to TRBD1. The CDR3 contains 16 residues. Trimming took 3 bases from V and 4 from J; bases not matched to a gene: 10. CDR1 is SGHRS, CDR2 YFSETQ, per germline. CDR3 loop: CASSSGTGLFGYGYTF. Here the CDR3 DNA reads TGCGCCAGCAGCTCCGGGACAGGGTTGTTCGGCTATGGCTACACCTTC. Looking up the rest from reference TRBV5-1 and TRBJ1-2 gives the full variable domain: KAGVTQTPRYLIKTRGQQVTLSCSPISGHRSVSWYQQTPGQGLQFLFEYFSETQRNKGNFPGRFSGRQFSNSRSEMNVSTLELGDSALYLCASSSGTGLFGYGYTFGSGTRLTVV.

The V gene is TRBV19, the J gene TRBJ1-1, with a possible D match to TRBD1 (5 bases). This CDR3 spans 15 amino acids. Germline values: CDR1 LNHDA, CDR2 SQIVND (reference sequence). V was pared by 3 bases and J by 0 bases, with 11 bases between. The CDR3 reads CASSIAGGMNTEAFF. In DNA, the CDR3 is TGTGCCAGTAGTATCGCTGGGGGGATGAACACTGAAGCTTTCTTT.

The chain is built from TRBV7-9 and TRBJ1-5, with 7 nucleotides matching TRBD1. The CDR3 contains 13 residues. The germline gives CDR1 SEHNR, CDR2 FQNEAQ (reference sequence). After removal of 1 base from V and 10 bases from J, the junction contained 4 bases not matched to a gene. CDR3: CASSLGQGRPQHF. The CDR3 DNA sequence: TGTGCCAGCAGCTTAGGACAGGGCCGACCCCAGCATTTT.

The sample holds a few counts of this clone. The chain employs TRBV6-5 and TRBJ2-1, with a weak D call TRBD1 (6 bases). V lost 6 bases, J lost 7 bases, and 10 bases lay in between. The CDR3 is made up of 12 amino acids. Germline-derived CDR1 and CDR2 are MNHEY and SVGAGI. The CDR3 region has the DNA TGTGCCAGCAGCAGGGGTTTTAATGAGCAGTTCTTC. Translated: CASSRGFNEQFF.

The genes are TRBV7-9 and TRBJ1-6; perhaps TRBD1 as D (6 bases). V was clipped by 7 bases and J by 7 bases, with 20 bases between them. This CDR3 is built from 16 residues. Germline CDR1 reads SEHNR; CDR2 reads FQNEAQ (reference sequence). CDR3 DNA sequence: TGTGCCAGCACGAACATACAGGGAGCCGGAAATTCACCCCTCCACTTT. This translates into CASTNIQGAGNSPLHF.

The chain has TRBV20-1 and TRBJ1-6; no firm D call. The germline gives CDR1 DFQATT, CDR2 SNEGSKA (reference sequence). The germline V and J ends were trimmed by 3 bases and 3 bases, with 9 bases remaining between them. The CDR3 is 14 residues long. CDR3 nucleotide sequence: TGCAGTGCTAGTAGCGAGGACTATAATTCACCCCTCCACTTT. It codes for CSASSEDYNSPLHF.

The gene calls are TRBV4-1 and TRBJ2-5; 7 bases are a match to TRBD1. Trimming cost V 4 bases and J 5 bases; bases outside gene matches: 10. CDR1 is MGHRA and CDR2 is YSYEKL in the germline V gene. The CDR3 runs to 15 residues. The CDR3 nucleotides read TGCGCCAGCAGCCCTGACAGGGCCAAGGGGGAGACCCAGTACTTC. This gives the protein CASSPDRAKGETQYF.

This rearrangement joins TRBV30 to TRBJ1-2; 12 nucleotides align to TRBD1. The CDR3 extends over 15 amino acids. V was clipped by 1 base and J by 6 bases; unmatched bases: 6. In germline, CDR1 is GTSNPN, CDR2 SVGIG (reference sequence). The CDR3 loop is CAWSGDRGHNHGYTF. The CDR3 region has the DNA TGTGCCTGGAGTGGGGACAGGGGGCATAATCATGGCTACACCTTC.

The chain couples TRBV28 to TRBJ2-7; 7 bases agree with TRBD1. Trimming cost V 5 bases and J 0 bases; bases outside gene matches: 7. This CDR3 comprises 15 residues. Germline CDR1 is MDHEN and CDR2 is SYDVKM. CDR3 DNA: TGTGCCAGCAGTGGGGACAGTTTAAGCTCCTACGAGCAGTACGTC. It encodes CASSGDSLSSYEQYV.

This clone appeared once. The J gene is TRBJ2-7, the V gene TRBV6-1, with a possible D match to TRBD1 (6 bases). Between the trimmed V and J ends, which lost 0 bases and 6 bases, there was a span of 15 bases. Germline assignment: CDR1 MNHNS and CDR2 SASEGT. The CDR3 runs to 15 residues. The CDR3: CASSEAGASRAEQYV. CDR3 coding DNA: TGTGCCAGCAGTGAAGCGGGGGCCAGCAGAGCCGAGCAGTACGTC.

V is TRBV20-1 and J is TRBJ1-1; D is ambiguous. This CDR3 spans 11 amino acids. Germline V gene data show CDR1 as DFQATT and CDR2 as SNEGSKA (reference sequence). For the CDR3, the DNA is TGCAGCGCCGGGGTTGAGACTGAAGCTTTCTTT. Protein sequence: CSAGVETEAFF.

The gene calls are TRBV7-2 and TRBJ1-1, with D uncertain. The CDR3 contains 13 residues. Per the germline V gene, CDR1 is SGHTA and CDR2 is FQGNSA. V was cut by 3 bases and J by 7 bases, with 12 bases left in between. As DNA, the CDR3 is TGTGCCAGCAGCTTTCGCGCCGAACTTGAAGCTTTCTTT. This encodes CASSFRAELEAFF.

The CDR3 DNA reads as TGTGCCAGCAGTTTATCACGGATACTAAGCACAGATACGCAGTATTTT. Protein product: CASSLSRILSTDTQYF. V gene TRBV27 combines with J gene TRBJ2-3, with D unclear. The CDR3 spans 16 residues. Per the germline V gene, CDR1 is MNHEY and CDR2 is SMNVEV (reference sequence). The germline V and J ends were trimmed by 0 bases and 0 bases, with 10 bases remaining between them.

The genes are TRBV5-1 and TRBJ2-3; TRBD1 agrees at 8 bases. CDR1 and CDR2 from the germline V gene are SGHRS and YFSETQ. V shed 4 bases, J shed 3 bases, and the junction held 7 bases outside the gene matches. The CDR3 extends over 15 amino acids. The CDR3 is CASSRDRGDTDTQYF. CDR3 coding DNA: TGCGCCAGCAGCCGCGACAGGGGAGATACAGATACGCAGTATTTT.

This clone was found a few times. The chain joins TRBV11-2 to TRBJ1-3; TRBD1 might be the D (6 bases). V lost 5 bases and J lost 2, with 16 bases in between. Germline CDR1 and CDR2: SGHAT and FQNNGV. The CDR3 sequence is 16 residues long. The CDR3 sequence: CASSKIQGSAGNTIYF. The CDR3 DNA follows: TGTGCCAGCAGCAAGATTCAGGGGTCAGCTGGAAACACCATATATTTT.

This chain links TRBV5-1 with TRBJ2-3, with a possible D match to TRBD2 (7 bases). Germline V lookup: CDR1 SGHRS, CDR2 YFSETQ. The CDR3 runs 15 residues. V was pared by 0 bases and J by 6 bases, with 14 bases between. CDR3 protein: CASSLAGRGPDTQYF. CDR3 nucleotide sequence: TGCGCCAGCAGCTTGGCAGGGCGGGGGCCGGATACGCAGTATTTT.